The 27 T cell receptor beta chains below were found in one sample sequenced in a study of T cell changes during pregnancy in multiple sclerosis. Profiling relied on immunoSEQ multiplex PCR, and the TCRdb table lists in-frame clones only, not all of them. The table records approximately 110,000 clones, about 93% of them present only once. This specimen consisted of peripheral blood, obtained in the third trimester of pregnancy. Source of these receptors: a female donor with multiple sclerosis, enrolled in a pregnancy study.

This clone was recorded only once. J is TRBJ2-5 and V is TRBV7-9, with D possibly being TRBD1 (7 bases). Deletions cut 1 base from V and 3 bases from J, with 15 bases between. Germline assignment: CDR1 SEHNR and CDR2 FQNEAQ (reference sequence). The CDR3 is 16 residues long. For the CDR3, the DNA is TGTGCCAGCAGCTTAGGCGCTTCCAGGGGGGAAGAGACCCAGTACTTC. Its protein is CASSLGASRGEETQYF. Complete variable domain (other parts from reference TRBV7-9 and TRBJ2-5): DTGVSQNPRHKITKRGQNVTFRCDPISEHNRLYWYRQTLGQGPEFLTYFQNEAQLEKSRLLSDRFSAERPKGSFSTLEIQRTEQGDSAMYLCASSLGASRGEETQYFGPGTRLLVL.

V usage is TRBV6-6 and J usage is TRBJ2-3; D possibly corresponds to TRBD1 (6 bases). This CDR3 contains 14 residues. The V gene lost 4 bases and the J gene lost 0 bases, with 8 bases spanning the gap. CDR1 is MNHNY and CDR2 is SVGAGI in the germline V gene (reference sequence). The CDR3, as DNA: TGTGCCAGCAGTTTGGGGGCAAGCACAGATACGCAGTATTTT. Encoded protein: CASSLGASTDTQYF.

The chain is built from TRBV19 and TRBJ2-1; D unresolved. Germline V lookup: CDR1 LNHDA, CDR2 SQIVND (reference sequence). There are 16 residues in the CDR3. Trimming took off 5 bases at V and 0 bases at J, with 14 bases between the two ends. CDR3 in DNA: TGTGCCAGTAGTGGCACTTTAGCACCCTCCTACAATGAGCAGTTCTTC. Translated: CASSGTLAPSYNEQFF.

This CDR3 reads CASSSGLAGGRNIQYF. In nucleotides, the CDR3 is TGTGCCAGCAGCTCGGGACTAGCGGGGGGAAGGAACATTCAGTACTTC. The V and J genes are TRBV7-8 and TRBJ2-4; 15 bases match TRBD2. V lost 4 bases, J lost 7 bases, and 5 bases stayed unmatched. This CDR3 contains 16 residues. CDR1 and CDR2 from the germline V gene are SGHVS and FQNEAQ.

This chain joins TRBV4-2 and TRBJ2-7, with D uncertain. V was cut by 4 bases and J by 0 bases, with 13 bases left in between. The germline CDR1 and CDR2 sequences are LGHNA and YNFKEQ. This CDR3 has 15 amino acids. Here the CDR3 reads CASSPERRSSYEQYF. The CDR3 DNA reads TGTGCCAGCAGCCCCGAGCGTCGCAGCTCCTACGAGCAGTACTTC.

This chain links TRBV4-2 with TRBJ2-3; TRBD2 matches at 9 bases. There are 17 residues in the CDR3. CDR1 and CDR2 from the germline V gene are LGHNA and YNFKEQ. Trimming at V came to 1 base and at J to 5 bases, leaving 10 bases not matched to a gene. CDR3 DNA sequence: TGTGCCAGCAGCCAAGCAAGGGGCGGGGGGGCGCGAGATACGCAGTATTTT. It codes for CASSQARGGGARDTQYF.

The chain joins TRBV6-6 to TRBJ2-7; TRBD2 agrees at 7 bases. CDR1 and CDR2 from the germline V gene are MNHNY and SVGAGI (reference sequence). Germline trimming cut 2 bases from V and 1 base from J; bases unmatched to any gene: 2. This CDR3 has 14 residues. The CDR3 is CASSYGGGSYEQYF. The CDR3 region has the DNA TGTGCCAGCAGTTACGGCGGGGGATCCTACGAGCAGTACTTC.

This rearrangement joins TRBV5-6 to TRBJ1-1, with D possibly matching TRBD1 (6 bases). The V end was cut by 3 bases, the J end by 4 bases, with 10 bases between. This CDR3 region has 13 residues. Germline-derived CDR1 and CDR2 are SGHDT and YYEEEE. The CDR3 sequence is CASSSGAPTEAFF. The CDR3 DNA reads as TGTGCCAGCAGCTCAGGGGCGCCCACTGAAGCTTTCTTT.

V and J are TRBV27 and TRBJ2-7, with 11 bases lining up with TRBD2. This CDR3 has 15 residues. Germline values: CDR1 MNHEY, CDR2 SMNVEV (reference sequence). Trimming took 6 bases from V and 4 from J; bases not matched to a gene: 8. The CDR3 is CASRGPSGRQYEQYF. The CDR3, as DNA: TGTGCCAGCAGGGGACCTAGCGGGAGGCAATACGAGCAGTACTTC.

The chain links TRBV5-8 to TRBJ2-7; D gene uncertain. This CDR3 is built from 11 residues. Germline V gene sequence: CDR1 SGHTS, CDR2 YDEGEE. The ends were cut back, 4 bases at V and 2 bases at J, with 4 bases in the middle. The CDR3 is CASSQTYEQYF. CDR3 bases: TGTGCCAGCAGCCAGACCTACGAGCAGTACTTC.

The table lists this clone with a count of one. The chain carries TRBV5-4 and TRBJ2-2, with 8 bases identical to TRBD2. CDR3 length: 14 amino acids. In germline, CDR1 is SGHNT, CDR2 YYREEE (reference sequence). Trimming cost V 2 bases and J 3 bases; bases outside gene matches: 0. The CDR3 sequence is CASSLAGDTGELFF. The CDR3 coding sequence is TGTGCCAGCAGCTTAGCGGGAGACACCGGGGAGCTGTTTTTT.

The rearrangement uses TRBV30 and TRBJ2-7; 10 bases map to TRBD2. CDR1 GTSNPN and CDR2 SVGIG come from the germline V gene (reference sequence). With V trimmed by 5 bases and J by 2 bases, 6 bases remained unmatched. The CDR3 totals 14 residues. CDR3 protein: CAWGTGLAAYEQYF. CDR3 nucleotide sequence: TGTGCCTGGGGTACTGGACTAGCGGCCTACGAGCAGTACTTC.

V gene TRBV10-3 combines with J gene TRBJ1-5; D gene unclear. V lost 8 bases, J lost 0 bases, and 8 bases lay in between. Per germline, CDR1 ENHRY and CDR2 SYGVKD. The CDR3 totals 13 residues. The CDR3 nucleotides read TGTGCCATCTGCGCGGATAGCAATCAGCCCCAGCATTTT. Its protein product is CAICADSNQPQHF.

The rearrangement uses TRBV7-3 and TRBJ2-1, with D perhaps TRBD2 (5 bases). Germline-derived CDR1 and CDR2 are SGHTA and FQGTGA. The CDR3 extends over 15 amino acids. V lost 1 base to trimming and J lost 8 bases, with 15 bases between them. CDR3 sequence reads: CASSLRPHEGDEQFF. Here the CDR3 DNA reads TGTGCCAGCAGCTTAAGACCCCATGAGGGCGATGAGCAGTTCTTC.

This rearrangement joins TRBV19 to TRBJ1-1, with D tentatively TRBD1 (6 bases). V was shortened by 7 bases and J by 5 bases, with 20 bases between the two germline ends. CDR1 and CDR2 from the germline V gene are LNHDA and SQIVND (reference sequence). This CDR3 spans 15 amino acids. The DNA of the CDR3 is TGTGCCAGTAAAAGGGGGGGAACAGGATGGACTGAAGCTTTCTTT. Residues: CASKRGGTGWTEAFF.

There are a few counts of this clone. The chain combines TRBV5-4 with TRBJ1-2, with D possibly being TRBD1 (6 bases). Germline V gene data show CDR1 as SGHNT and CDR2 as YYREEE (reference sequence). The ends were cut back, 5 bases at V and 2 bases at J, with 10 bases in the middle. This CDR3 region has 13 residues. The CDR3 here is CASSTQGNYGYTF. In DNA, the CDR3 is TGTGCCAGCAGTACACAGGGCAACTATGGCTACACCTTC.

This rearrangement joins TRBV9 to TRBJ2-7; possible D gene TRBD2, 6 bases. The CDR3 is 15 amino acids. V dropped 0 bases and J dropped 4 bases, with 14 bases sitting between them. In germline, CDR1 is SGDLS, CDR2 YYNGEE. The CDR3 sequence is CASSVGGGIGYEQYF. CDR3 sequence (DNA): TGTGCCAGCAGCGTAGGAGGAGGGATTGGATACGAGCAGTACTTC. The full variable domain, rest sourced from reference TRBV9 and TRBJ2-7, is DSGVTQTPKHLITATGQRVTLRCSPRSGDLSVYWYQQSLDQGLQFLIQYYNGEERAKGNILERFSAQQFPDLHSELNLSSLELGDSALYFCASSVGGGIGYEQYFGPGTRLTVT.

V usage is TRBV19 and J usage is TRBJ1-4; TRBD1 matches at 8 bases. Germline trimming cut 4 bases from V and 8 bases from J; bases unmatched to any gene: 3. Germline CDR1 and CDR2: LNHDA and SQIVND (reference sequence). CDR3 length equals 13 residues. CDR3 region: CASSTRTGEKLFF. CDR3 sequence (DNA): TGTGCCAGTAGTACTCGGACAGGGGAAAAACTGTTTTTT.

The V call is TRBV5-8, the J call TRBJ1-1, with D unresolved. CDR1 is SGHTS, CDR2 YDEGEE, per germline. The CDR3 loop spans 11 amino acids. The V end was cut by 2 bases, the J end by 7 bases, with 6 bases between. The CDR3 reads CASSFSGEAFF. The CDR3 DNA is TGTGCCAGCAGCTTTTCCGGTGAAGCTTTCTTT.

This chain connects TRBV7-3 to TRBJ2-1; tentatively, D is TRBD2 (6 bases). The V gene lost 5 bases and the J gene lost 3 bases, with 17 bases spanning the gap. Germline CDR1 SGHTA, CDR2 FQGTGA. The CDR3 loop spans 16 amino acids. CDR3 residues: CASSPPGVGGYNEQFF. For the CDR3, the DNA is TGTGCCAGCAGCCCCCCGGGGGTAGGTGGCTACAATGAGCAGTTCTTC.

CDR3 sequence reads: CASTSRGGTDTQYF. CDR3 bases: TGTGCCAGTACCTCCAGGGGGGGCACAGATACGCAGTATTTT. The chain joins TRBV19 to TRBJ2-3, with D perhaps matching TRBD1 (7 bases). V dropped 7 bases and J dropped 1 base, with 12 bases sitting between them. Germline V gene sequence: CDR1 LNHDA, CDR2 SQIVND (reference sequence). This CDR3 spans 14 amino acids.

The genes are TRBV9 and TRBJ1-1, with D uncertain. Trimming took off 1 base at V and 3 bases at J, with 7 bases between the two ends. The germline V gene has CDR1 SGDLS and CDR2 YYNGEE. The CDR3 has 13 amino acids. For the CDR3, the DNA is TGTGCCAGCAGCGTAAGAGAGTACACTGAAGCTTTCTTT. It codes for CASSVREYTEAFF.

The gene calls are TRBV19 and TRBJ2-3; 7 nucleotides line up with TRBD2. V lost 5 bases to trimming and J lost 0 bases; unmatched junction nucleotides: 5. Germline V gives CDR1 LNHDA, CDR2 SQIVND (reference sequence). CDR3 size: 15 residues. The CDR3 coding sequence is TGTGCCAGTAGTTATAGCGGGTCTAGCACAGATACGCAGTATTTT. This codes for CASSYSGSSTDTQYF.

The rearrangement links TRBV5-5 to TRBJ2-1; 13 positions agree with TRBD2. Germline CDR1 is SGHKS and CDR2 is YYEKEE (reference sequence). The CDR3 has 19 amino acids. Trimming cost V 5 bases and J 10 bases; bases outside gene matches: 21. CDR3 bases: TGTGCCAGCAGTTCATACGGACTAGCGGGAGCCGTCGGCGGAAGGGAGCAGTTCTTC. It encodes CASSSYGLAGAVGGREQFF.

The chain links TRBV18 to TRBJ2-1; possibly TRBD1 for D (6 bases). V was shortened by 0 bases and J by 7 bases, with 13 bases between the two germline ends. The CDR3 sequence is 15 residues long. Germline CDR1 reads KGHSH; CDR2 reads LQKENI. CDR3 in amino acids: CASSPPVQGTNEQFF. The CDR3 coding sequence is TGTGCCAGCTCACCACCGGTCCAGGGGACAAATGAGCAGTTCTTC.

The V gene is TRBV2, the J gene TRBJ2-7, with 10 bases matching TRBD1. In germline, CDR1 is SNHLY, CDR2 FYNNEI. V shed 2 bases, J shed 5 bases, and the junction held 6 bases outside the gene matches. CDR3 length: 15 residues. CDR3: CASSELGQGWHEQYF. The CDR3 DNA reads as TGTGCCAGCAGTGAACTGGGACAGGGGTGGCACGAGCAGTACTTC.

This clone has only one observation. The gene calls are TRBV6-6 and TRBJ2-7, with D perhaps matching TRBD1 (6 bases). Trimming stripped 6 bases from V and 1 base from J, with 13 bases between. The CDR3 runs 14 residues. Germline CDR1 and CDR2: MNHNY and SVGAGI (reference sequence). The CDR3 nucleotides are TGTGCCAGCAGGCACCGAGACAGGTCCTACGAGCAGTACTTC. It is translated as CASRHRDRSYEQYF.